Here is one T cell receptor (beta chain) with its context. Its matching antigen is unknown. The sample belongs to a study of cytomegalovirus exposure and HLA in healthy donors. Study-level findings and limits: Rare TCR sequences predominated, though certain public TCRs were found in many donors. Later, an analysis found that TCR clusters from the first cohort tended to co-occur in the roughly 120 validation repertoires.

The repertoire was sequenced with immunoSEQ multiplex PCR; TCRdb's copy has only in-frame clones and lacks some. The sample contains 110,000 or so clones, about 91% of which appear only once. CDR1 and CDR2 from the germline V gene are MDHEN and SYDVKM. This CDR3 region has 14 residues. V lost 2 bases, J lost 3 bases, and 8 bases lay in between. This rearrangement joins TRBV28 to TRBJ2-1; D possibly corresponds to TRBD2 (5 bases). The TCR comes from a man in his late teens or twenties in good health and CMV-seronegative. The sample comprised PBMCs. DNA for the CDR3: TGTGCCAGCAGTTTACTAGCCCTCTACAATGAGCAGTTCTTC. It encodes CASSLLALYNEQFF.